This TCR beta chain was captured in a study of OX40 agonist ivuxolimab in advanced cancers. Looking at the study overall: Two cutaneous melanoma patients and one hepatocellular carcinoma patient, three in all, had partial responses.

This CDR3 is 16 amino acids long. The junction had 7 bases not matched to a gene; V was cut back by 5 bases and J by 3 bases. The V gene's germline CDR1 is PRHDT and CDR2 FYEKMQ (reference sequence). Only in-frame clones appear in the TCRdb table, and some are missing; sequencing was by immunoSEQ multiplex PCR. The table shows around 17,000 clones, with about three quarters occurring only once. A few counts support this clone. This sample comprised CD4+ or CD8+ T cells sorted from blood, obtained in a trial of the OX40 agonist ivuxolimab. The chain combines TRBV13 with TRBJ2-5; 12 positions match TRBD2. This TCR derives from an adult with an advanced solid tumor such as melanoma, head and neck, liver or kidney cancer. The DNA of the CDR3 is TGTGCCAGCAGCCCTTGGACTAGCGGGGCCGAAGAGACCCAGTACTTC. Protein product: CASSPWTSGAEETQYF.